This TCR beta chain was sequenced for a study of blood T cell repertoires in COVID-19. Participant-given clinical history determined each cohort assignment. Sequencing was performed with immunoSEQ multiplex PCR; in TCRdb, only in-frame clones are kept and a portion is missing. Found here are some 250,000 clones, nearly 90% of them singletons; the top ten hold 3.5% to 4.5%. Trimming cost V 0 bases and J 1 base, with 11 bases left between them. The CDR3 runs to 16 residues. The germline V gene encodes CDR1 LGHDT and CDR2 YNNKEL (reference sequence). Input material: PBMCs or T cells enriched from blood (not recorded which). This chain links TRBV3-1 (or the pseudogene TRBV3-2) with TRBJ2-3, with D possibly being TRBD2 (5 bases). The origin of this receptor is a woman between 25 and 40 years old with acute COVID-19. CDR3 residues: CASSQDLGSGTDTQYF. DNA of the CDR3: TGTGCCAGCAGCCAAGATTTGGGTAGCGGCACAGATACGCAGTATTTT.